The 7 T cell receptor beta chains given below trace back to one sample, sequenced in a study of T cells in Graves' hyperthyroidism and ophthalmopathy. From RNA transcripts, TCR beta CDR3 regions were amplified. With the HTBI primer set, the TCR CDR3 went through a first round of RT-PCR. TCRdb used MiXCR to reprocess the multiplex PCR reads, holding one entry per CDR3 protein. The repertoire holds 490,000 or so distinct CDR3 sequences, with just under 20% as singletons. The sequencing input was blood. The origin of the receptors is a man aged 35 to 55 with Graves' ophthalmopathy.

The rearrangement joins TRBV20-1 to TRBJ1-1; D is perhaps TRBD1 (6 bases). V shed 0 bases and J shed 3 bases, with 23 bases lying between them. The germline CDR1 and CDR2 sequences are DFQATT and SNEGSKA (reference sequence). The CDR3 length is 18 residues. The CDR3 DNA reads as TGCAGTGCTAGAGATCTGAGGCTTCAGAACAGGGTAGACACTGAAGCTTTCTTT. It is translated as CSARDLRLQNRVDTEAFF.

The sample holds a few counts of this clonotype. The chain uses TRBV5-1 and TRBJ1-2; TRBD1 agrees at 7 bases. The CDR3 totals 14 residues. The ends lost 4 bases at V and 6 bases at J; junction bases unmatched: 9. Germline assignment: CDR1 SGHRS and CDR2 YFSETQ. CDR3: CASSHGQAYDGYTF. The CDR3 nucleotides read TGCGCCAGCAGCCATGGACAGGCCTATGATGGCTACACCTTC.

This clonotype occurred many times. CDR3 coding DNA: TGTGCCAGCAGACCCCCTAGCGGGAGATCCTACGAGCAGTACTTC. Its protein is CASRPPSGRSYEQYF. V and J are TRBV6-1 and TRBJ2-7; 10 nucleotides line up with TRBD2. V shed 6 bases and J 1 base; nucleotides not matched to a gene: 6. This CDR3 spans 15 amino acids. Germline-derived CDR1 and CDR2 are MNHNS and SASEGT.

V usage is TRBV30 and J usage is TRBJ1-1; D is uncertain. Germline CDR1 is GTSNPN and CDR2 is SVGIG (reference sequence). This CDR3 spans 13 amino acids. V dropped 0 bases and J dropped 1 base, with 6 bases sitting between them. The CDR3 DNA is TGTGCCTGGAGTGTAATTGGGAACACTGAAGCTTTCTTT. This encodes CAWSVIGNTEAFF.

This clonotype has more than one count but fewer than ten. This chain uses TRBV6-2 or TRBV6-3 with TRBJ2-5; no clear D. Germline V CDR1 and CDR2: MNHEY, SVGEGT. The CDR3 totals 12 residues. CDR3 amino acids: CGSSLTQETQYF. The DNA for the CDR3 is TGTGGAAGCAGTCTGACACAAGAGACCCAGTACTTC.

This clonotype was counted many times. The chain recombines TRBV27 with TRBJ2-7; TRBD1 aligns across 8 bases. The CDR3 is made up of 13 amino acids. Germline CDR1 is MNHEY and CDR2 is SMNVEV (reference sequence). The ends lost 3 bases at V and 5 bases at J; junction bases unmatched: 3. CDR3 nucleotides: TGTGCCAGCAGTTTGGACAGGGTTAACGAGCAGTACTTC. It specifies CASSLDRVNEQYF.

This clonotype was seen many times. The V call is TRBV20-1, the J call TRBJ2-3, with D possibly TRBD2 on 7 matching bases. The CDR3 is 13 amino acids. Trimming took off 2 bases at V and 6 bases at J, with 12 bases between the two ends. The V gene's germline CDR1 is DFQATT and CDR2 SNEGSKA (reference sequence). CDR3 region: CSARRGGRDTQYF. The CDR3 DNA follows: TGCAGTGCTAGAAGGGGGGGCCGGGATACGCAGTATTTT.